The 26 T cell receptor beta chains presented below share a single source sample, sequenced in a study of T-cell memory formation after mild COVID-19. Via MiXCR, TCRdb re-called the 5' RACE reads, giving one row per CDR3 protein. The repertoire holds 170,000 or so distinct CDR3 sequences, with over 20% as singletons. The sample consisted of PBMCs or a T cell subset sorted from them (not recorded which). The receptors were sampled from an adult woman who had mild COVID-19 (a few samples of this study predate the infection). Cell type and time point are not known.

In its sample, this clonotype was seen a few times. The chain is built from TRBV7-2 and TRBJ2-7; no reliable D call. V shed 5 bases and J shed 3 bases, with 14 bases lying between them. Germline CDR1 reads SGHTA; CDR2 reads FQGNSA. The CDR3 has 14 amino acids. The CDR3 loop reads CASSLPGDIYEQYF. The CDR3 DNA follows: TGTGCCAGCAGCCTACCGGGCGATATCTACGAGCAGTACTTC.

This rearrangement joins TRBV10-3 to TRBJ2-1; D unresolved. Trimming shortened V by 6 bases and J by 4 bases, and 13 bases separated the two germline ends. The germline V gene encodes CDR1 ENHRY and CDR2 SYGVKD. The CDR3 is 14 residues long. CDR3 amino acids: CAIRGPTAYNEQFF. The CDR3 nucleotides read TGTGCCATCAGAGGGCCCACAGCTTACAATGAGCAGTTCTTC.

The J gene is TRBJ2-2, the V gene TRBV20-1; tentative D call: TRBD2 (5 bases). The CDR3 is made up of 13 amino acids. Trimming removed 0 bases at V and 8 bases at J, with 10 bases between. From germline, CDR1 is DFQATT and CDR2 SNEGSKA (reference sequence). Written as DNA, the CDR3 is TGCAGTGCTAGAGATCTAGCTACGGGGGAGCTGTTTTTT. This codes for CSARDLATGELFF.

The chain couples TRBV2 to TRBJ2-7, with TRBD2 identical over 11 bases. The CDR3 loop spans 16 amino acids. CDR1 is SNHLY and CDR2 is FYNNEI in the germline V gene. V shed 5 bases, J shed 3 bases, and the junction held 9 bases outside the gene matches. In nucleotides, the CDR3 is TGTGCCAGCAGTCTTAGCGGGAGGGAGTTTAGCTACGAGCAGTACTTC. It specifies CASSLSGREFSYEQYF.

This chain's CDR3 is CASSTGQGAPDTQYF. DNA for the CDR3: TGCGCCAGCAGCACCGGACAGGGGGCCCCAGATACGCAGTATTTT. This chain links TRBV5-1 with TRBJ2-3, with TRBD1 matching 11 bases. V shed 4 bases, J shed 4 bases, and the junction held 5 bases outside the gene matches. The CDR3 is made up of 15 amino acids. CDR1 and CDR2 (germline): SGHRS, YFSETQ.

Worth noting for this clonotype: A read error is likely, as this CDR3 ends without the conserved phenylalanine or tryptophan. The chain links TRBV29-1 to TRBJ2-1; 8 nucleotides line up with TRBD2. The CDR3 spans 15 residues. CDR1 and CDR2 from the germline V gene are SQVTM and ANQGSEA. V was pared by 7 bases and J by 7 bases, with 15 bases of the junction left unmatched. CDR3 sequence reads: CSGAPPGGPSNEQFL. The CDR3 coding sequence is TGCAGCGGAGCGCCCCCGGGAGGGCCTTCAAATGAGCAGTTCTTA.

CDR3 bases: TGTGCCAGCAGCCAAGGACTAGCGGGGGGCCCCTACAATGAGCAGTTCTTC. This codes for CASSQGLAGGPYNEQFF. V gene TRBV3-1 combines with J gene TRBJ2-1, with TRBD2 matching 13 bases. Germline V gene data show CDR1 as LGHDT and CDR2 as YNNKEL (reference sequence). This CDR3 is built from 17 residues. J lost 2 bases, V lost 1 base, and 2 bases had no gene match.

This clonotype was counted a few times. The V gene is TRBV6-5, the J gene TRBJ1-2, with a possible D match to TRBD1 (6 bases). The CDR3 sequence is 14 residues long. In germline, CDR1 is MNHEY, CDR2 SVGAGI. V was clipped by 10 bases and J by 4 bases, with 19 bases between them. The DNA of the CDR3 is TGTGCCACTCAACCGTGGCAGGGGAGCTATGGCTACACCTTC. This sequence encodes CATQPWQGSYGYTF.

The chain is built from TRBV24-1 and TRBJ2-1; 8 bases are a match to TRBD2. There are 17 residues in the CDR3. CDR1 KGHDR and CDR2 SFDVKD come from the germline V gene. V lost 1 base to trimming and J lost 7 bases; unmatched junction nucleotides: 11. CDR3 nucleotide sequence: TGTGCCACCAGTGATTTCCGGGGGGGCCGGTCAGCAAATGAGCAGTTCTTC. It translates to CATSDFRGGRSANEQFF.

Only a few counts were recorded for this clonotype. This sequence joins TRBV4-2 and TRBJ2-1, with 8 bases matching TRBD2. Germline V gene sequence: CDR1 LGHNA, CDR2 YNFKEQ. V lost 0 bases and J lost 5; bases outside the gene matches: 6. There are 16 residues in the CDR3. This CDR3 is CASSQEAGLGDNEQFF. The CDR3, as DNA: TGTGCCAGCAGCCAAGAAGCGGGACTAGGGGACAATGAGCAGTTCTTC.

A few counts support this clonotype. The chain employs TRBV30 and TRBJ2-7, with unresolved D. V dropped 0 bases and J dropped 5 bases, with 14 bases sitting between them. Germline values: CDR1 GTSNPN, CDR2 SVGIG (reference sequence). There are 14 residues in the CDR3. The CDR3 bases are TGTGCCTGGAGTGTGGCCCTGGGTTGGCACGAGCAGTACTTC. Protein sequence: CAWSVALGWHEQYF.

This clonotype was counted only a few times. V usage is TRBV4-3 and J usage is TRBJ2-3; TRBD2 agrees at 10 bases. With V trimmed by 4 bases and J by 0 bases, 4 bases remained unmatched. This CDR3 has 16 amino acids. Germline V gene sequence: CDR1 LGHNA, CDR2 YSLEER. The CDR3 sequence is CASSPRTSGSTDTQYF. Written as DNA, the CDR3 is TGCGCCAGCAGCCCCCGGACTAGCGGAAGCACAGATACGCAGTATTTT.

The genes are TRBV6-2 or TRBV6-3 and TRBJ2-7; no definite D call. The germline V gene encodes CDR1 MNHEY and CDR2 SVGEGT. This CDR3 has 14 residues. Trimming stripped 4 bases from V and 1 base from J, with 11 bases between. The CDR3 sequence is CASSSPDGSYEQYF. CDR3 bases: TGTGCCAGCAGTTCCCCCGACGGGTCCTACGAGCAGTACTTC.

The J gene is TRBJ2-1, the V gene TRBV7-9; tentative D call: TRBD2 (6 bases). Trimming pared 5 bases from V and 0 bases from J, leaving 20 bases between. The CDR3 consists of 18 residues. Germline V CDR1 and CDR2: SEHNR, FQNEAQ (reference sequence). Here the CDR3 DNA reads TGTGCCAGCAGCCCACCTTTCGGCGGGATGAGCTCCTACAATGAGCAGTTCTTC. Translation: CASSPPFGGMSSYNEQFF. Full variable domain (remainder filled in from reference TRBV7-9 and TRBJ2-1): DTGVSQNPRHKITKRGQNVTFRCDPISEHNRLYWYRQTLGQGPEFLTYFQNEAQLEKSRLLSDRFSAERPKGSFSTLEIQRTEQGDSAMYLCASSPPFGGMSSYNEQFFGPGTRLTVL.

CDR3 nucleotide sequence: TGTGCCAGCAGTCAGGACGGAGACAATGAGCAGTTCTTC. It encodes CASSQDGDNEQFF. The gene calls are TRBV12-3 or TRBV12-4 and TRBJ2-1; no clear D. The CDR3 is 13 residues long. Trimming removed 5 bases at V and 5 bases at J, with 10 bases between.

This clonotype was counted only a few times. The chain couples TRBV20-1 to TRBJ2-1, with D possibly being TRBD1 or TRBD2 (5 bases each). Trimming pared 6 bases from V and 7 bases from J, leaving 19 bases between. The CDR3 is made up of 14 amino acids. CDR1 and CDR2 from the germline V gene are DFQATT and SNEGSKA (reference sequence). The DNA of the CDR3 is TGCAGTGCACCTCCCGGGACCCCCAAGAATGAGCAGTTCTTC. Residues: CSAPPGTPKNEQFF.

This clonotype was detected a few times. The V gene is TRBV7-9, the J gene TRBJ2-5, with D perhaps matching TRBD1 (5 bases). The CDR3 extends over 16 amino acids. The germline V gene has CDR1 SEHNR and CDR2 FQNEAQ (reference sequence). Trimming left V 8 bases short and J 2 bases short, with 21 bases between. The CDR3 loop reads CASSFLKAGYQETQYF. The CDR3 DNA follows: TGTGCCAGCTCCTTCTTGAAAGCAGGGTATCAAGAGACCCAGTACTTC.

This clonotype has a handful of counts. The genes are TRBV7-8 and TRBJ2-7, with TRBD1 identical over 7 bases. V shed 5 bases, J shed 3 bases, and the junction held 10 bases outside the gene matches. The germline gives CDR1 SGHVS, CDR2 FQNEAQ. CDR3 length: 15 amino acids. The CDR3 region is CASSGDRAEGYEQYF. The CDR3 DNA follows: TGTGCCAGCAGCGGGGACAGAGCAGAGGGCTACGAGCAGTACTTC.

This clonotype was seen a handful of times. V is TRBV24-1 and J is TRBJ2-1; 7 nucleotides match TRBD1. Germline assignment: CDR1 KGHDR and CDR2 SFDVKD. The CDR3 is 14 amino acids. The ends lost 5 bases at V and 12 bases at J; junction bases unmatched: 12. In DNA form, the CDR3 reads TGTGCCACCAGTGGGGGGACAGCCTACCCTTTGCAGTTCTTC. Amino acids: CATSGGTAYPLQFF.

The CDR3 reads CAISESRAGANYEQYF. DNA for the CDR3: TGTGCCATCAGTGAGTCGAGGGCGGGGGCGAACTACGAGCAGTACTTC. V gene TRBV10-3 combines with J gene TRBJ2-7; D possibly corresponds to TRBD2 (7 bases). Trimming stripped 0 bases from V and 3 bases from J, with 15 bases between. CDR3 length equals 16 residues. The germline gives CDR1 ENHRY, CDR2 SYGVKD.

The J gene is TRBJ2-1, the V gene TRBV4-1; a weak D match, TRBD2 (5 bases). This CDR3 region has 16 residues. Looked up from germline, CDR1 is MGHRA and CDR2 is YSYEKL. With 4 bases removed from V and 6 bases from J, the gap between germline ends came to 19 bases. The CDR3 here is CASSLEYGVITNEQFF. In nucleotides, the CDR3 is TGCGCCAGCAGCCTAGAATACGGGGTTATTACCAATGAGCAGTTCTTC.

The CDR3: CSARDPAGALDGEQFF. CDR3 bases: TGCAGTGCTAGAGATCCAGCGGGGGCCCTTGACGGTGAGCAGTTCTTC. The V gene is TRBV20-1, the J gene TRBJ2-1, with TRBD2 identical over 8 bases. Trimming removed 0 bases from V and 9 bases from J; junction bases left unmatched: 13. CDR3 size: 16 residues. In germline, CDR1 is DFQATT, CDR2 SNEGSKA (reference sequence).

This rearrangement joins TRBV9 to TRBJ2-7; TRBD1 matches 8 bases. This CDR3 region has 15 residues. In germline, CDR1 is SGDLS, CDR2 YYNGEE. V lost 4 bases, J lost 2 bases, and 8 bases stayed unmatched. The DNA of the CDR3 is TGTGCCAGCAGCCCCCAAGGACAGGGTCCCTACGAGCAGTACTTC. Encoded protein: CASSPQGQGPYEQYF.

This clonotype has only a few counts. The V call is TRBV6-5, the J call TRBJ1-1; possible D gene TRBD1, 5 bases. Per germline, CDR1 MNHEY and CDR2 SVGAGI. Trimming stripped 6 bases from V and 0 bases from J, with 8 bases between. CDR3 length: 13 amino acids. The CDR3: CASSRDMNTEAFF. The CDR3 region has the DNA TGTGCCAGCAGCAGGGATATGAACACTGAAGCTTTCTTT.

The rearrangement links TRBV24-1 to TRBJ2-1; maybe TRBD2 (6 bases). Germline lookup yields CDR1 KGHDR and CDR2 SFDVKD. The CDR3 covers 16 residues. With 5 bases removed from V and 0 bases from J, the gap between germline ends came to 13 bases. The CDR3 DNA sequence: TGTGCCACCAGTGGGTTCGACGGGAGCTCCTACAATGAGCAGTTCTTC. This codes for CATSGFDGSSYNEQFF.

CDR3 amino acids: CASSQDIRQPQHF. DNA of the CDR3: TGCGCCAGCAGCCAAGATATCCGTCAGCCCCAGCATTTT. This rearrangement joins TRBV4-1 to TRBJ1-5; D is undetermined. V lost 0 bases and J 6 bases, leaving 6 bases between the germline ends. The CDR3 loop spans 13 amino acids. Germline V lookup: CDR1 MGHRA, CDR2 YSYEKL.